The T cell receptor beta chain under discussion was sequenced for a study of cytomegalovirus exposure and HLA in healthy donors. Study conclusions and caveats: Overall, approximately 180 TCR beta chains were annotated as cytomegalovirus-associated.

These donors were members of the approximately 120-subject validation cohort, a group separate from the roughly 700-subject first cohort. Per the germline V gene, CDR1 is LNHDA and CDR2 is SQIVND (reference sequence). CDR3 length: 13 residues. Trimming pared 5 bases from V and 5 bases from J, leaving 10 bases between. A word on this clone: Its antigen is not known.

Measured with immunoSEQ multiplex PCR; TCRdb has only the in-frame clones, and not every one. The profile shows under 250,000 clones, roughly 84% of them singletons. Input material: PBMCs. This receptor was taken from a man younger than 35 in good health and CMV-seropositive. The genes are TRBV19 and TRBJ2-1; D may correspond to TRBD1 or TRBD2 (5 bases each). CDR3 DNA: TGTGCCAGTAGTTTGGGACCGAACAATGAGCAGTTCTTC. It is translated as CASSLGPNNEQFF.